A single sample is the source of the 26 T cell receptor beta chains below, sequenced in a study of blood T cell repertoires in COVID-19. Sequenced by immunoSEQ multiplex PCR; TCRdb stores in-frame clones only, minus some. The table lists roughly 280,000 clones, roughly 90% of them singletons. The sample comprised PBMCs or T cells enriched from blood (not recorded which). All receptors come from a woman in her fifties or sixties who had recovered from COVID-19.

The CDR3 DNA sequence: TGCGCCAGCAGCCCCCTAGCGGGAGTAACAGAGACCCAGTACTTC. This translates into CASSPLAGVTETQYF. The chain couples TRBV5-1 to TRBJ2-5; TRBD2 agrees at 10 bases. The junction had 7 bases not matched to a gene; V was cut back by 4 bases and J by 4 bases. Germline V gene sequence: CDR1 SGHRS, CDR2 YFSETQ. The CDR3 totals 15 residues.

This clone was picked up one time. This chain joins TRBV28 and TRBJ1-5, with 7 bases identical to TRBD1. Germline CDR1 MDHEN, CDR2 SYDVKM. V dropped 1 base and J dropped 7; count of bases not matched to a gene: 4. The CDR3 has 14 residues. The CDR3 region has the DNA TGTGCCAGCAGTTTATATCAGGGGGGACAGCCCCAGCATTTT. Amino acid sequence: CASSLYQGGQPQHF.

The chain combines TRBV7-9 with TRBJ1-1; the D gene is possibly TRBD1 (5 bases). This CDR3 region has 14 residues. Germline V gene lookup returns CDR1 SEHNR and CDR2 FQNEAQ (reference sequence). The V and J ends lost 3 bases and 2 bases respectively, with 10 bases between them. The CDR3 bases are TGTGCCAGCAGCTTGGAACAGGTAAACACTGAAGCTTTCTTT. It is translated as CASSLEQVNTEAFF.

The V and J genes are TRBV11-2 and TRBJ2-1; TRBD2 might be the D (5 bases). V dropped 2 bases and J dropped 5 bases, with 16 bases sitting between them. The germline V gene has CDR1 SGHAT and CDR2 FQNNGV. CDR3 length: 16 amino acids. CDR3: CASSLRAGLRHNEQFF. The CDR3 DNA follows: TGTGCCAGCAGCTTAAGGGCGGGCCTGAGGCACAATGAGCAGTTCTTC.

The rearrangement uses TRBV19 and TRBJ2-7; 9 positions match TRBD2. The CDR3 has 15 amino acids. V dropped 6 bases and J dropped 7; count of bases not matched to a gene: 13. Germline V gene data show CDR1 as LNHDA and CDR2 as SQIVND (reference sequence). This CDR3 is CASSPKVAGGSEQYF. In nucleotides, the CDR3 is TGTGCCAGTAGCCCCAAGGTTGCGGGAGGGTCGGAGCAGTACTTC.

This CDR3 reads CASSLNRDQPQHF. For the CDR3, the DNA is TGTGCCAGCAGCTTAAACAGGGACCAGCCCCAGCATTTT. The genes are TRBV7-2 and TRBJ1-5; perhaps TRBD1 as D (6 bases). The CDR3 sequence is 13 residues long. Germline values: CDR1 SGHTA, CDR2 FQGNSA. V was shortened by 2 bases and J by 7 bases, with 9 bases between the two germline ends.

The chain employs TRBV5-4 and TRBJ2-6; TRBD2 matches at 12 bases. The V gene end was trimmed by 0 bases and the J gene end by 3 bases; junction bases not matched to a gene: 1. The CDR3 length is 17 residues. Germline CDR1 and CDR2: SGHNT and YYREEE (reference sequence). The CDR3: CASSLGLAGVGANVLTF. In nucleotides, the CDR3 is TGTGCCAGCAGCTTGGGACTAGCGGGAGTTGGGGCCAACGTCCTGACTTTC.

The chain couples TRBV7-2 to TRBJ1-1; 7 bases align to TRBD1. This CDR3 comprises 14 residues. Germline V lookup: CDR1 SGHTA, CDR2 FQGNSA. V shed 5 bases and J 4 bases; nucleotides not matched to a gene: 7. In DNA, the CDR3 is TGTGCCAGCAGCATATACAGGGGTACCACTGAAGCTTTCTTT. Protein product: CASSIYRGTTEAFF.

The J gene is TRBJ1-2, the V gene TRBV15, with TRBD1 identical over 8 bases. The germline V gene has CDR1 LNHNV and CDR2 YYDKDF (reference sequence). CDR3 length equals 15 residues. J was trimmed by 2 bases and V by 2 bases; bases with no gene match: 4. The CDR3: CATSRPDRENYGYTF. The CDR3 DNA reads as TGTGCCACCAGCAGACCGGACAGGGAAAACTATGGCTACACCTTC.

The CDR3 loop reads CASSQDQQTTF. In DNA, the CDR3 is TGCGCCAGCAGCCAAGATCAACAGACCACCTTC. The rearrangement links TRBV4-1 to TRBJ1-2; D remains unclear. The V gene's germline CDR1 is MGHRA and CDR2 YSYEKL. V was pared by 0 bases and J by 13 bases, with 9 bases between. This CDR3 has 11 residues.

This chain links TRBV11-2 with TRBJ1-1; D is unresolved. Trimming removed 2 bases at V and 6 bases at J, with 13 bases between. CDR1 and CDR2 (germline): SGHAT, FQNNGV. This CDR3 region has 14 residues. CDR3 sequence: CASSLSRLMAEAFF. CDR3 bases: TGTGCCAGCAGCTTATCGAGGTTGATGGCTGAAGCTTTCTTT.

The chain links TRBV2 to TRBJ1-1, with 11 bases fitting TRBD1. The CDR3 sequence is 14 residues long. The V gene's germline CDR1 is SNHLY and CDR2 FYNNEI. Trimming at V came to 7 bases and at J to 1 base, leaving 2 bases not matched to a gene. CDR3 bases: TGTGCCAGCATGGGGACAGGGGGGAACACTGAAGCTTTCTTT. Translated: CASMGTGGNTEAFF.

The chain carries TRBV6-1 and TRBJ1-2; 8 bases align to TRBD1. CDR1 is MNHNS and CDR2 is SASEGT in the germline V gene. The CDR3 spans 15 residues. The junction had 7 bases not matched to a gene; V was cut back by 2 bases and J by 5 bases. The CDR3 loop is CASSEPSTGAYGYTF. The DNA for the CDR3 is TGTGCCAGCAGTGAACCCTCGACAGGGGCATATGGCTACACCTTC.

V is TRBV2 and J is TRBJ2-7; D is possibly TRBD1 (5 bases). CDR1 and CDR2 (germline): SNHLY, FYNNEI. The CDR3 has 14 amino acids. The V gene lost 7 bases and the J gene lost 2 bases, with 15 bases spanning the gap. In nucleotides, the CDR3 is TGTGCCAGCATAGTCAAGACGGACACCTACGAGCAGTACTTC. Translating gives CASIVKTDTYEQYF.

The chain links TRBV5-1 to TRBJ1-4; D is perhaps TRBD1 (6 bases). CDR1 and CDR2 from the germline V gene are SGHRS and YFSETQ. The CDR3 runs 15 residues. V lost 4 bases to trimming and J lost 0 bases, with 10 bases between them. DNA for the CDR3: TGCGCCAGCAGCGAGCAGGGGACAACTAATGAAAAACTGTTTTTT. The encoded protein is CASSEQGTTNEKLFF.

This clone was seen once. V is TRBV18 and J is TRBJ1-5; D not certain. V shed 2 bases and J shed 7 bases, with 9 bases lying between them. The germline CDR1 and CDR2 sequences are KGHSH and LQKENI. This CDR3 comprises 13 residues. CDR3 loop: CASSPDGVQPQHF. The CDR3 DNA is TGTGCCAGCTCACCAGACGGGGTGCAGCCCCAGCATTTT.

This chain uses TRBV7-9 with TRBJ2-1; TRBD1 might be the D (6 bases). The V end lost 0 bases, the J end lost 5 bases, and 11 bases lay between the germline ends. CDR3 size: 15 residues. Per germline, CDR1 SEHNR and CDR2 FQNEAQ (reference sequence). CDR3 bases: TGTGCCAGCAGCTTAGCGCTAAGACAGGACAATGAGCAGTTCTTC. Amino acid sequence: CASSLALRQDNEQFF.

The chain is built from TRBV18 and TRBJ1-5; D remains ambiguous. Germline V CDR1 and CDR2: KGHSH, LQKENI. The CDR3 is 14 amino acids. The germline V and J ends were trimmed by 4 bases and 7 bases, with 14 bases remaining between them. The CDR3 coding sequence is TGTGCCAGCTCACAAACACCGCCAGGACAGCCCCAGCATTTT. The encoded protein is CASSQTPPGQPQHF.

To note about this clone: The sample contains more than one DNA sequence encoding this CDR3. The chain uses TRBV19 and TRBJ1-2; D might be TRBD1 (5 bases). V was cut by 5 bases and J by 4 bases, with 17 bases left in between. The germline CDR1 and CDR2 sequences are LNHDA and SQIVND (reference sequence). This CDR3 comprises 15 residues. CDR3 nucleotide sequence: TGTGCCAGTAGTCTACTACCGGGGGGGGGCTATGGCTACACCTTC. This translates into CASSLLPGGGYGYTF.

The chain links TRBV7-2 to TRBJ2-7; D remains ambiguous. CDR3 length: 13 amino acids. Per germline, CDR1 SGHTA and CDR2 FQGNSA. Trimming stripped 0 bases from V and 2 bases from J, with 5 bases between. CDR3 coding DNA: TGTGCCAGCAGCTTAGCACAAACCTACGAGCAGTACTTC. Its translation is CASSLAQTYEQYF.

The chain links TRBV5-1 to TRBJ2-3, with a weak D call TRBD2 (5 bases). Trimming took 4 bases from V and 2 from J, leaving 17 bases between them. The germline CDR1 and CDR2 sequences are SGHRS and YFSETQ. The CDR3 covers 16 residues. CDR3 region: CASSLLKAEITDTQYF. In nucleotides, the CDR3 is TGCGCCAGCAGCCTACTAAAAGCGGAGATCACAGATACGCAGTATTTT.

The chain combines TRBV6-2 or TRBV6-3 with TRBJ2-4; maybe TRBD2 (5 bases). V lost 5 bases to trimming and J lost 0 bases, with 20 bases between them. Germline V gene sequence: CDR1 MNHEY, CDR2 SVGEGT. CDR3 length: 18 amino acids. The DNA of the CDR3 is TGTGCCAGCAGTCCCAGAGAGGGTAGTCCAATAGCCAAAAACATTCAGTACTTC. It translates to CASSPREGSPIAKNIQYF.

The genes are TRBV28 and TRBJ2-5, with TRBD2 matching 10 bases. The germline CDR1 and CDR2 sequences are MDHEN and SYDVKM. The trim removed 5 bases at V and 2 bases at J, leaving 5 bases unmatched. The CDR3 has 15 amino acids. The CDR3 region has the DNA TGTGCCAGCAGTCTAGCGGGAGCGGGACAAGAGACCCAGTACTTC. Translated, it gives CASSLAGAGQETQYF.

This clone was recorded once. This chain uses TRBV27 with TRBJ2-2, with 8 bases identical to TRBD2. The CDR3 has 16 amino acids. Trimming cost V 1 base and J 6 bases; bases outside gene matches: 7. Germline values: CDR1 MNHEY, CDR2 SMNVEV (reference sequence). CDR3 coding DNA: TGTGCCAGCAGTTTATGGACGGGAGGGCCTTCCGGGGAGCTGTTTTTT. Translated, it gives CASSLWTGGPSGELFF.

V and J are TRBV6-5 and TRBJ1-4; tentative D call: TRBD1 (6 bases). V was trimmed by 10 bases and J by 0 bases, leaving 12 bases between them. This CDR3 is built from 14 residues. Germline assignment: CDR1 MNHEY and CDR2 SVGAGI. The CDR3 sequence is CATRTGPTNEKLFF. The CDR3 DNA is TGTGCCACACGAACAGGGCCAACTAATGAAAAACTGTTTTTT.

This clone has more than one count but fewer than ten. For the CDR3, the DNA is TGTGCCAGCAGCTTAGCCACCGGGACTAGCGGGGTTAATGAGCAGTTCTTC. Its protein is CASSLATGTSGVNEQFF. J is TRBJ2-1 and V is TRBV7-3, with 13 bases lining up with TRBD2. Germline lookup yields CDR1 SGHTA and CDR2 FQGTGA. This CDR3 region has 17 residues. Trimming took 2 bases from V and 7 from J; bases not matched to a gene: 8.